A single sample is the source of the 10 T cell receptor beta chains below, sequenced in a study of Graves' ophthalmopathy and Graves' hyperthyroidism. From RNA, the CDR3 regions of TCR beta chains were amplified and sequenced. An opening RT-PCR round employed HTBI primers and preceded a second-round multiplex PCR. One entry per CDR3 protein, called by TCRdb with MiXCR from the multiplex PCR reads. Of 900,000 to 1,200,000 distinct CDR3 sequences in the sample, roughly two fifths were seen once. The material sequenced was peripheral blood or thyroid tissue (not recorded which). Receptors originate from an adult man with Graves' hyperthyroidism.

This clonotype was counted ten times or more. The chain joins TRBV7-9 to TRBJ1-2, with D possibly being TRBD1 (6 bases). The V gene lost 5 bases and the J gene lost 6 bases, with 19 bases spanning the gap. The CDR3 loop spans 15 amino acids. Germline V gene sequence: CDR1 SEHNR, CDR2 FQNEAQ (reference sequence). CDR3 in DNA: TGTGCCAGCAGCCCAAGTACCGGGACACTAAATGGCTACACCTTC. It translates to CASSPSTGTLNGYTF.

In this sample, this clonotype turned up a few times. The rearrangement joins TRBV20-1 to TRBJ2-7; TRBD2 matches at 9 bases. The germline CDR1 and CDR2 sequences are DFQATT and SNEGSKA (reference sequence). This CDR3 is built from 14 residues. J was trimmed by 1 base and V by 1 base; bases with no gene match: 2. CDR3 DNA: TGCAGTGCTAGAGCTAGCGGGAATTCCTACGAGCAGTACTTC. Translation: CSARASGNSYEQYF.

Comments on this clonotype: A much more abundant neighbour one base away suggests this may be a read error. The CDR3 DNA reads as TGTGCCATCAGTGCCAACAGTTATGGCTACACCTTC. The encoded protein is CAISANSYGYTF. The J gene is TRBJ1-2, the V gene TRBV6-1, with D unresolved. CDR3 length: 12 residues. Germline V gene sequence: CDR1 MNHNS, CDR2 SASEGT.

V gene TRBV4-1 combines with J gene TRBJ1-1; D might be TRBD1 (6 bases). The CDR3 sequence is 18 residues long. The V end was cut by 4 bases, the J end by 3 bases, with 24 bases between. Germline values: CDR1 MGHRA, CDR2 YSYEKL. The CDR3, as DNA: TGCGCCAGCAGCCCTCTCGGACAGCGCCTTGAGAGGTACACTGAAGCTTTCTTT. It codes for CASSPLGQRLERYTEAFF.

This clonotype came up a few times. The chain has TRBV6-2 or TRBV6-3 and TRBJ1-5; D gene uncertain. Looked up from germline, CDR1 is MNHEY and CDR2 is SVGEGT. The CDR3 loop spans 15 amino acids. Trimming stripped 2 bases from V and 3 bases from J, with 11 bases between. The CDR3 region has the DNA TGTGCCAGCAGTTACGGCGGCAGCAACAATCAGCCCCAGCATTTT. It codes for CASSYGGSNNQPQHF.

The table lists this clonotype with many counts. The rearrangement joins TRBV9 to TRBJ1-5, with 7 bases matching TRBD1. The CDR3 runs to 16 residues. Germline CDR1 SGDLS, CDR2 YYNGEE. Trimming at V came to 4 bases and at J to 2 bases, leaving 9 bases not matched to a gene. The chain's CDR3 is CASSPYDRDGNQPQHF. CDR3 DNA: TGTGCCAGCAGCCCTTACGACAGGGACGGCAATCAGCCCCAGCATTTT.

This clonotype was recorded at least ten times. The genes are TRBV20-1 and TRBJ1-6, with a possible D match to TRBD1 (6 bases). V lost 6 bases to trimming and J lost 2 bases, with 20 bases between them. CDR1 and CDR2 (germline): DFQATT, SNEGSKA (reference sequence). This CDR3 has 17 residues. The CDR3 here is CSARATGSVPYNSPLHF. CDR3 in DNA: TGCAGTGCCCGAGCTACAGGGTCTGTACCCTATAATTCACCCCTCCACTTT.

This clonotype has at least ten counts. This chain joins TRBV7-9 and TRBJ1-1; possibly TRBD1 for D (5 bases). The CDR3 spans 14 residues. V shed 6 bases and J shed 11 bases, with 22 bases lying between them. Germline CDR1 and CDR2: SEHNR and FQNEAQ (reference sequence). The CDR3 is CASSPEGPWSGAFF. In DNA form, the CDR3 reads TGTGCCAGCAGTCCGGAGGGACCTTGGTCGGGGGCTTTCTTT.

This clonotype was observed at least ten times. The chain couples TRBV5-1 to TRBJ2-2; D unclear. The CDR3 is 15 amino acids. Per the germline V gene, CDR1 is SGHRS and CDR2 is YFSETQ. V was pared by 1 base and J by 6 bases, with 13 bases between. CDR3 protein: CASSLRSRAAGELFF. CDR3 DNA sequence: TGCGCCAGCAGCTTGCGTTCTCGTGCGGCCGGGGAGCTGTTTTTT.

This clonotype has a handful of counts. The chain is built from TRBV12-3 or TRBV12-4 and TRBJ2-2; 10 nucleotides agree with TRBD1. The CDR3 consists of 18 residues. Trimming took 5 bases from V and 4 from J; bases not matched to a gene: 13. The CDR3 nucleotides read TGTGCCAGCAGTGCCGGGACAGGGGCCATGGGCCCCACCGGGGAGCTGTTTTTT. Its protein product is CASSAGTGAMGPTGELFF.